The entry that follows covers one T cell receptor (beta chain) sequence. Those enrolled, adults aged 18 to 89 years, came from 24 US areas. The study assigned cohorts using participant-reported clinical history. Recovered participants had two consecutive negative NP/OP PCR tests, healthcare professional clearance, or symptom resolution. This sample is drawn from a study of blood T cell repertoires in COVID-19. V lost 6 bases to trimming and J lost 1 base; unmatched junction nucleotides: 6. Per germline, CDR1 SNHLY and CDR2 FYNNEI. This CDR3 comprises 16 residues. As processed by the authors: The assay estimated nucleated cells by amplifying reference gene primers. Data came from immunoSEQ multiplex PCR; TCRdb stores just in-frame clones and leaves some out. V and J calls and clone size follow that table, whereas D and trimming were derived from the DNA. The top ten hold around 2.1% of the sample, which has 150,000 to 250,000 clones, 87% seen once.

Material: PBMCs or T cells enriched from blood (not recorded which). V usage is TRBV2 and J usage is TRBJ1-5; TRBD1 aligns across 10 bases. The source is a woman aged 30 to 39 who had recovered from COVID-19. The CDR3 nucleotides read TGTGCCAGCAGGATGAGACAGGGGGCAAGCAATCAGCCCCAGCATTTT. Its translation is CASRMRQGASNQPQHF.